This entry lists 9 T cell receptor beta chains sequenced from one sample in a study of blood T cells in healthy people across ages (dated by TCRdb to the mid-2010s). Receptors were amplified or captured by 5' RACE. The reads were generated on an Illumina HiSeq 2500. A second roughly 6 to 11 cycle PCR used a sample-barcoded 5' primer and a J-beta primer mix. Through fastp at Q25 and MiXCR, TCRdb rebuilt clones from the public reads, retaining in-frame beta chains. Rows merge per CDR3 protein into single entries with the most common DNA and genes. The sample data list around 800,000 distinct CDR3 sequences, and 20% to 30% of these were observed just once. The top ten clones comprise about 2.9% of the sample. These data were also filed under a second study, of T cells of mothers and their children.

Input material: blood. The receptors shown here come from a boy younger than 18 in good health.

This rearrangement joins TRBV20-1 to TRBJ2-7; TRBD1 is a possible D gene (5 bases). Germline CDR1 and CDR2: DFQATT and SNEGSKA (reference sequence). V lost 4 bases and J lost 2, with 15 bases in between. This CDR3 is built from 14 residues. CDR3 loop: CSAIRGDRTYEQYF. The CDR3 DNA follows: TGCAGTGCTATAAGAGGCGACAGAACCTACGAGCAGTACTTC.

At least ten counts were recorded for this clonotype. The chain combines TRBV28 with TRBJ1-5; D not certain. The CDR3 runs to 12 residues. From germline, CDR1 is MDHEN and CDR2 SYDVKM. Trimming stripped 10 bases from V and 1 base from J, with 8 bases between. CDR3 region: CATSESNQPQHF. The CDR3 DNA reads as TGTGCCACATCAGAGAGCAATCAGCCCCAGCATTTT. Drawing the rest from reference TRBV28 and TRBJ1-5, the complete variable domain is DVKVTQSSRYLVKRTGEKVFLECVQDMDHENMFWYRQDPGLGLRLIYFSYDVKMKEKGDIPEGYSVSREKKERFSLILESASTNQTSMYLCATSESNQPQHFGDGTRLSIL.

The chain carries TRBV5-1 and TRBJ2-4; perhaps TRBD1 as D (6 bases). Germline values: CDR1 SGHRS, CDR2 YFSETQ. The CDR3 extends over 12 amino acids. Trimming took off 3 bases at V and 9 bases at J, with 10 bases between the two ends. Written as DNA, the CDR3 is TGCGCCAGCAGCTCCCAGGGGTTCATTCAGTACTTC. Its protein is CASSSQGFIQYF.

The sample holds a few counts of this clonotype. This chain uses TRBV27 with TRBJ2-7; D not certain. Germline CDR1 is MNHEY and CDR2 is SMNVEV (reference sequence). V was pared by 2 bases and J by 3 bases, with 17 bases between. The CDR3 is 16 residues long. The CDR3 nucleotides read TGTGCCAGCAGTTTAACGCCGGGTCCCTGGGGCTACGAGCAGTACTTC. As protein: CASSLTPGPWGYEQYF.

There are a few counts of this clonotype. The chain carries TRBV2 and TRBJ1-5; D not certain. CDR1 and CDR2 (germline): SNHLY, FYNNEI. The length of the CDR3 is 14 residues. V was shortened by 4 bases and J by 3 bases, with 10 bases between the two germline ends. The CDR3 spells CASSVRPDNQPQHF. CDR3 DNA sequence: TGTGCCAGCAGTGTTCGGCCGGACAATCAGCCCCAGCATTTT.

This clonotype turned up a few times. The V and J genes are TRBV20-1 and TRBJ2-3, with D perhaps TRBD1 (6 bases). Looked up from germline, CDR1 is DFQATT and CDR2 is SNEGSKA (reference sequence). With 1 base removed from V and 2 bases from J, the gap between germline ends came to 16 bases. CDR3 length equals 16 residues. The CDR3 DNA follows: TGCAGTGCTAGAGCCTTATTAGGGGGACCCACAGATACGCAGTATTTT. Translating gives CSARALLGGPTDTQYF.

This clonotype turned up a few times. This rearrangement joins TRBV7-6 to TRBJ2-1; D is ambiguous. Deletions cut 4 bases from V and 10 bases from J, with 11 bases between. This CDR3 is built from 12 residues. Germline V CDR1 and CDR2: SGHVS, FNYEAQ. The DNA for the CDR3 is TGTGCCAGCAGCTCTCGGACGGAAGAGCAGTTCTTC. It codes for CASSSRTEEQFF.

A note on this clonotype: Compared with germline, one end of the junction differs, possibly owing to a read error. As DNA, the CDR3 is TGTACCACTAATGGACGGAGCTCTGGGGCCAACGTCCTGACTTTC. It codes for CTTNGRSSGANVLTF. The chain has TRBV24-1 and TRBJ2-6; D not certain. CDR1 and CDR2 from the germline V gene are KGHDR and SFDVKD. The CDR3 consists of 15 residues.

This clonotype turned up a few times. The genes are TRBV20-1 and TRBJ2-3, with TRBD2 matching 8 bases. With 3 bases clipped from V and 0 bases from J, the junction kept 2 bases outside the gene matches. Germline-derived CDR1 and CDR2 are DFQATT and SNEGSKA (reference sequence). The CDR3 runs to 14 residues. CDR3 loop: CSASLAGSTDTQYF. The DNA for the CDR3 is TGCAGTGCTAGTTTAGCGGGGAGCACAGATACGCAGTATTTT.